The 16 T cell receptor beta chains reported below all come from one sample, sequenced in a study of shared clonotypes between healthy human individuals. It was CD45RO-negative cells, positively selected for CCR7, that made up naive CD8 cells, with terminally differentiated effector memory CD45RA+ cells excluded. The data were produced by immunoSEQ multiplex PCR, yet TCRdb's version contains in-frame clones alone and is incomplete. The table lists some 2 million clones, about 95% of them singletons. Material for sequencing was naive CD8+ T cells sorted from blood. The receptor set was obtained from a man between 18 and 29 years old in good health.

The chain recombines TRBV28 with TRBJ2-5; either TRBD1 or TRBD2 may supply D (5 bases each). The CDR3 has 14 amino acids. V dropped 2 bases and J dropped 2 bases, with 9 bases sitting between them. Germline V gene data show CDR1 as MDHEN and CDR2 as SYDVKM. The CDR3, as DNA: TGTGCCAGCAGTTTAACCGGGGCTCAAGAGACCCAGTACTTC. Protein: CASSLTGAQETQYF.

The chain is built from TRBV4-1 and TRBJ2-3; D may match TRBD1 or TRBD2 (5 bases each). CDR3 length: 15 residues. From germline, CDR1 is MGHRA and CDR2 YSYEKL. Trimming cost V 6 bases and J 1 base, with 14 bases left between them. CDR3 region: CASRPRDGGTDTQYF. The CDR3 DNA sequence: TGCGCCAGCAGGCCGAGGGACGGAGGCACAGATACGCAGTATTTT.

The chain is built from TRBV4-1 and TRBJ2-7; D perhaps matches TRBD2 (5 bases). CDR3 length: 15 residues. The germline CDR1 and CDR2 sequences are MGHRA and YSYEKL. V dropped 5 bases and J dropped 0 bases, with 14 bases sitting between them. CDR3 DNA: TGCGCCAGCAGCGTCCGGGATAGGAGCTCCTACGAGCAGTACTTC. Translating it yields CASSVRDRSSYEQYF.

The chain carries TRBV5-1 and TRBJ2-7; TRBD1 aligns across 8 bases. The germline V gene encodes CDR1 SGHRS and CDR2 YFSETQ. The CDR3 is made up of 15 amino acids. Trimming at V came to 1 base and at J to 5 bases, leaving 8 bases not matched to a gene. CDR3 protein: CASSLKGPGQDEQYF. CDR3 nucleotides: TGCGCCAGCAGCTTGAAAGGCCCGGGACAGGACGAGCAGTACTTC.

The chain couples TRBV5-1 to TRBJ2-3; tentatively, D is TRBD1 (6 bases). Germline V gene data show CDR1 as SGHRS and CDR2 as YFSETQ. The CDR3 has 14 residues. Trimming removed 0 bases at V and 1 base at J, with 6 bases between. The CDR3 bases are TGCGCCAGCAGCTTGGACAGGGGCACAGATACGCAGTATTTT. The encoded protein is CASSLDRGTDTQYF.

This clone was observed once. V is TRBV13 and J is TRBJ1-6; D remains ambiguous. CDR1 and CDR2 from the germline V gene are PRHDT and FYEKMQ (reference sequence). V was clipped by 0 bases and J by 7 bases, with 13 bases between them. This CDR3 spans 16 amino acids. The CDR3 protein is CASSLGRNRENSPLHF. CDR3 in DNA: TGTGCCAGCAGCTTAGGCCGGAACAGAGAGAATTCACCCCTCCACTTT.

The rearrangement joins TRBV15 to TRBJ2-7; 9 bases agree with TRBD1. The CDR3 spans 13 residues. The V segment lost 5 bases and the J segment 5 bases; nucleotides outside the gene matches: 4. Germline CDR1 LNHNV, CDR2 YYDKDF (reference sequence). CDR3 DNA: TGTGCCACCAGCCGGGACAGGGACCACGAGCAGTACTTC. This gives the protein CATSRDRDHEQYF.

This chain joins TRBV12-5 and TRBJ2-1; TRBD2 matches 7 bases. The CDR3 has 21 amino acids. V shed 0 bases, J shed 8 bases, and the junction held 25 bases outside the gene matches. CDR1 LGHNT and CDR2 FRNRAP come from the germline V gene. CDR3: CASGLVRTGPERAGASHEQFF. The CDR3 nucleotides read TGTGCTAGTGGTTTGGTACGCACGGGGCCGGAGCGGGCGGGAGCGTCCCATGAGCAGTTCTTC. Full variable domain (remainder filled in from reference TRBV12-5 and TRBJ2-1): DARVTQTPRHKVTEMGQEVTMRCQPILGHNTVFWYRQTMMQGLELLAYFRNRAPLDDSGMPKDRFSAEMPDATLATLKIQPSEPRDSAVYFCASGLVRTGPERAGASHEQFFGPGTRLTVL.

CDR3 DNA: TGCAGCGTTGTGTGGCAGGGCGCCGAGCAGTACTTC. Translated, it gives CSVVWQGAEQYF. The chain has TRBV29-1 and TRBJ2-7, with D maybe TRBD1 (5 bases). Trimming cost V 4 bases and J 6 bases, with 13 bases left between them. The CDR3 consists of 12 residues. CDR1 SQVTM and CDR2 ANQGSEA come from the germline V gene.

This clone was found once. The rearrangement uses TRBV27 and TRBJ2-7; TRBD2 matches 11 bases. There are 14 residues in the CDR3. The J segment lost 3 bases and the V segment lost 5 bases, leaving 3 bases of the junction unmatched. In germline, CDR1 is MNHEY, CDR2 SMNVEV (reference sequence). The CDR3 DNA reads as TGTGCCAGCAGTGACCTAGCGGGAGGCTACGAGCAGTACTTC. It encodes CASSDLAGGYEQYF.

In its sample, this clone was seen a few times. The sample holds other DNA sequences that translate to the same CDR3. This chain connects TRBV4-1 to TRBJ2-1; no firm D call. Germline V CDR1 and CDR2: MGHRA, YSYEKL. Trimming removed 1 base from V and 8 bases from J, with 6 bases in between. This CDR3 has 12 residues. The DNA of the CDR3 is TGCGCCAGCAGCCAAGTTCGGGATGAGCAGTTCTTC. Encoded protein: CASSQVRDEQFF.

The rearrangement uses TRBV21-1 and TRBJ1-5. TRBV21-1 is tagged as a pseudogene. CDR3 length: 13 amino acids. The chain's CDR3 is CASSKVRNQPQHF. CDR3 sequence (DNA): TGTGCCAGCAGCAAAGTGCGAAATCAGCCCCAGCATTTT.

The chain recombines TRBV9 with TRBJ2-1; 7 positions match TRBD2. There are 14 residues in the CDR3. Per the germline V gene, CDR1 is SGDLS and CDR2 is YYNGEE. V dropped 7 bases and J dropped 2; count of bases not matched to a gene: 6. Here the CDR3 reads CASGGGAAYNEQFF. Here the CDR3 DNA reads TGTGCCAGCGGGGGAGGGGCAGCCTACAATGAGCAGTTCTTC. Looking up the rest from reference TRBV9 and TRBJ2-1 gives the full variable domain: DSGVTQTPKHLITATGQRVTLRCSPRSGDLSVYWYQQSLDQGLQFLIQYYNGEERAKGNILERFSAQQFPDLHSELNLSSLELGDSALYFCASGGGAAYNEQFFGPGTRLTVL.

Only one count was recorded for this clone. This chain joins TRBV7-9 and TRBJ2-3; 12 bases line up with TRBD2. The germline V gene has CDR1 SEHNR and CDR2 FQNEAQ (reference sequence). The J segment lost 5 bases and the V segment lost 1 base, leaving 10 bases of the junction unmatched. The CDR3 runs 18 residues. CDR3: CASSLEIETSGREDTQYF. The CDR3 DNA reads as TGTGCCAGCAGCTTAGAGATCGAGACTAGCGGGAGAGAAGATACGCAGTATTTT.

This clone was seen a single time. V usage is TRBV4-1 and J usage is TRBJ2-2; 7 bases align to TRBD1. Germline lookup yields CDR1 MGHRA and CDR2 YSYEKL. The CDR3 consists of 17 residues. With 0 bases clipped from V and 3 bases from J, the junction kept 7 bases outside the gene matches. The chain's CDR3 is CASSQEGGHAYTGELFF. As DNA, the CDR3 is TGCGCCAGCAGCCAAGAAGGGGGCCACGCCTACACCGGGGAGCTGTTTTTT.

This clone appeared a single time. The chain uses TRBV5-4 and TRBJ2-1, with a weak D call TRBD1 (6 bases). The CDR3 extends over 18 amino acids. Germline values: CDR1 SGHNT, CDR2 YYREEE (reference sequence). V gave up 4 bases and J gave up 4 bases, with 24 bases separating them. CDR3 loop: CASSRYGADETGYNEQFF. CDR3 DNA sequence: TGTGCCAGCAGCCGATACGGGGCGGACGAAACAGGGTACAATGAGCAGTTCTTC.